This T cell receptor (beta chain) was profiled in a study of blood T cell repertoires in COVID-19. Background on the study: Specimens from acute and convalescent COVID-19 originated in the United States, Italy and Spain. The analysed material was cDNA or gDNA that came from T cells, B-cell-depleted T cells, or PBMCs.

Profiled with immunoSEQ multiplex PCR; TCRdb holds only in-frame clones, not every one. The repertoire holds about 160,000 clones, with approximately 82% as singletons. Germline loops: CDR1 SGHRS, CDR2 YFSETQ. CDR3 length equals 16 residues. V lost 4 bases, J lost 5 bases, and 10 bases stayed unmatched. The sequence came from a woman of 80 years or more with acute or convalescent COVID-19. The chain is built from TRBV5-1 and TRBJ2-2; TRBD2 agrees at 8 bases. The sequenced sample was peripheral blood. The CDR3 reads CASSPGLADTTGELFF. CDR3 in DNA: TGCGCCAGCAGCCCAGGACTAGCCGATACTACCGGGGAGCTGTTTTTT.